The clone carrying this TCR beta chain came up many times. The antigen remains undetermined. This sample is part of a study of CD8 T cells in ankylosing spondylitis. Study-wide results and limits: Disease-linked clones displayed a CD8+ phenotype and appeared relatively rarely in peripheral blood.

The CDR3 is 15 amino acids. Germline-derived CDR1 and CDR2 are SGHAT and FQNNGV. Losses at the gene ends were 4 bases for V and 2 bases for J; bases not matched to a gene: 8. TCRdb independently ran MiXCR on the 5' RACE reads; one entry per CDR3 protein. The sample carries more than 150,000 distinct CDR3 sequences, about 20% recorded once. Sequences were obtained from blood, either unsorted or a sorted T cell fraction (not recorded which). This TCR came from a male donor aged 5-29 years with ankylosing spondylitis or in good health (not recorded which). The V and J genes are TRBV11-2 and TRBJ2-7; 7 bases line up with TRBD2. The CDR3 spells CASSWGGRGTYEQYF. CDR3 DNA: TGTGCCAGCAGCTGGGGGGGGAGGGGAACCTACGAGCAGTACTTC. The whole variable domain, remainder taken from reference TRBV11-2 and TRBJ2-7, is EAGVAQSPRYKIIEKRQSVAFWCNPISGHATLYWYQQILGQGPKLLIQFQNNGVVDDSQLPKDRFSAERLKGVDSTLKIQPAKLEDSAVYLCASSWGGRGTYEQYFGPGTRLTVT.